One and the same sample provided the 15 T cell receptor beta chains below, sequenced in a study of T cell responses to AZD1222 COVID-19 vaccine. Sequencing was performed with immunoSEQ multiplex PCR; in TCRdb, only in-frame clones are kept and a portion is missing. The sample lists over 120,000 clones; roughly 92% were seen once. This material consisted of peripheral blood, taken on day 0 of AZD1222 vaccination. The receptors shown here come from an adult in good health.

The V gene is TRBV6-5, the J gene TRBJ1-1; TRBD1 aligns across 9 bases. The trim removed 2 bases at V and 12 bases at J, leaving 7 bases unmatched. Germline lookup yields CDR1 MNHEY and CDR2 SVGAGI. The CDR3 extends over 13 amino acids. For the CDR3, the DNA is TGTGCCAGCAGTTACACTACAGGGGGCTTTTCTTTCTTT. Translated, it gives CASSYTTGGFSFF.

This sequence joins TRBV29-1 and TRBJ2-7; 9 bases agree with TRBD2. The V segment lost 4 bases and the J segment 4 bases; nucleotides outside the gene matches: 5. Per germline, CDR1 SQVTM and CDR2 ANQGSEA. The CDR3 spans 13 residues. As DNA, the CDR3 is TGCAGCGTTGCGGCGGGAGGGCCATACGAGCAGTACTTC. Protein sequence: CSVAAGGPYEQYF.

V and J are TRBV27 and TRBJ2-7; 9 nucleotides align to TRBD1. V was pared by 8 bases and J by 3 bases, with 8 bases of the junction left unmatched. The CDR3 covers 14 residues. Per germline, CDR1 MNHEY and CDR2 SMNVEV (reference sequence). In DNA, the CDR3 is TGTGCCAGCTGTAGGGGACAGGGAGTCTACGAGCAGTACTTC. Its protein is CASCRGQGVYEQYF.

The V gene is TRBV6-2 or TRBV6-3, the J gene TRBJ2-5; D ambiguous. Germline assignment: CDR1 MNHEY and CDR2 SVGEGT. Trimming left V 1 base short and J 5 bases short, with 2 bases between. The CDR3 is 11 amino acids. The CDR3 here is CASSYYETQYF. The CDR3 DNA reads as TGTGCCAGCAGTTACTACGAGACCCAGTACTTC.

The chain joins TRBV19 to TRBJ1-6; D remains unclear. Trimming stripped 6 bases from V and 16 bases from J, with 28 bases between. There are 16 residues in the CDR3. Germline CDR1 reads LNHDA; CDR2 reads SQIVND (reference sequence). The CDR3 DNA reads as TGTGCCAGTAGCATGGGTGGGGAGTCTCTCCGAAGTTCTCTCCACTTT. Amino acids: CASSMGGESLRSSLHF.

This chain connects TRBV11-1 to TRBJ2-2, with D perhaps matching TRBD1 (6 bases). This CDR3 contains 16 residues. Germline-derived CDR1 and CDR2 are SGHAT and FQDESV (reference sequence). Trimming took off 6 bases at V and 0 bases at J, with 14 bases between the two ends. The CDR3 region has the DNA TGTGCCAGCAGGGAGACAGGATACGCGAACACCGGGGAGCTGTTTTTT. Translation: CASRETGYANTGELFF.

The chain employs TRBV5-1 and TRBJ2-1; 13 bases line up with TRBD2. Per the germline V gene, CDR1 is SGHRS and CDR2 is YFSETQ. The CDR3 loop spans 15 amino acids. Trimming cost V 2 bases and J 10 bases; bases outside gene matches: 6. As DNA, the CDR3 is TGCGCCAGCAGCTTACTAGCGGGAGGGCCGGGAGAGCAGTTCTTC. This sequence encodes CASSLLAGGPGEQFF.

This CDR3 reads CASSSPSSYEQYF. DNA for the CDR3: TGTGCCAGCAGCTCGCCGAGCTCCTACGAGCAGTACTTC. This rearrangement joins TRBV5-6 to TRBJ2-7; D unclear. V lost 3 bases, J lost 0 bases, and 7 bases lay in between. Germline assignment: CDR1 SGHDT and CDR2 YYEEEE. The CDR3 totals 13 residues.

The chain carries TRBV30 and TRBJ1-6; D gene uncertain. The CDR3 loop spans 13 amino acids. V dropped 0 bases and J dropped 10 bases, with 10 bases sitting between them. Per germline, CDR1 GTSNPN and CDR2 SVGIG (reference sequence). The CDR3 region is CAWSVFGESPLHF. The CDR3, as DNA: TGTGCCTGGAGTGTATTTGGGGAATCACCCCTCCACTTT.

This chain links TRBV9 with TRBJ1-4; D is ambiguous. The V gene's germline CDR1 is SGDLS and CDR2 YYNGEE. The CDR3 is 15 residues long. V dropped 4 bases and J dropped 0 bases, with 10 bases sitting between them. The CDR3 reads CASSPRPATNEKLFF. As DNA, the CDR3 is TGTGCCAGCAGCCCGCGGCCCGCAACTAATGAAAAACTGTTTTTT.

The rearrangement joins TRBV2 to TRBJ1-4; D remains ambiguous. Trimming took off 8 bases at V and 4 bases at J, with 11 bases between the two ends. CDR1 and CDR2 (germline): SNHLY, FYNNEI. There are 13 residues in the CDR3. The CDR3 coding sequence is TGTGCCAGCTTCGGCCCTGTTAATGAAAAACTGTTTTTT. Translating gives CASFGPVNEKLFF.

In DNA form, the CDR3 reads TGTGCCAGCAGTCATCACAGGGGGAACACCGGGGAGCTGTTTTTT. It translates to CASSHHRGNTGELFF. This chain uses TRBV6-1 with TRBJ2-2; 7 bases align to TRBD1. Unmatched junction bases numbered 4, after V lost 5 bases and J lost 1 base. The V gene's germline CDR1 is MNHNS and CDR2 SASEGT. The CDR3 runs 15 residues.

J is TRBJ2-3 and V is TRBV7-6; the D gene is possibly TRBD1 (6 bases). V lost 2 bases to trimming and J lost 4 bases, with 10 bases between them. The CDR3 spans 14 residues. Germline loops: CDR1 SGHVS, CDR2 FNYEAQ. CDR3 DNA: TGTGCCAGCAGCTTAAGGGGGTCACCAGATACGCAGTATTTT. This translates into CASSLRGSPDTQYF.

The chain uses TRBV6-1 and TRBJ2-1; TRBD1 might be the D (6 bases). The V gene's germline CDR1 is MNHNS and CDR2 SASEGT. The CDR3 is 19 residues long. V gave up 2 bases and J gave up 1 base, with 21 bases separating them. As DNA, the CDR3 is TGTGCCAGCAGTGAATTAATGTACAGGGTGTCTAGGTCCTACAATGAGCAGTTCTTC. It is translated as CASSELMYRVSRSYNEQFF.

The chain combines TRBV7-9 with TRBJ2-2; D tentatively fits TRBD1 or TRBD2 (5 bases each). Trimming cost V 5 bases and J 4 bases, with 17 bases left between them. Germline assignment: CDR1 SEHNR and CDR2 FQNEAQ (reference sequence). The CDR3 totals 16 residues. CDR3 residues: CASSKDRDGSTGELFF. The CDR3 DNA follows: TGTGCCAGCAGCAAGGACCGGGACGGAAGCACCGGGGAGCTGTTTTTT.